These T cell receptor beta chains were read from a single sample in a study of T-cell memory formation after mild COVID-19. A single record per CDR3 protein comes from TCRdb applying MiXCR to the 5' RACE reads. The table includes around 300,000 distinct CDR3 sequences, about 13% detected once. Material: PBMCs or a T cell subset sorted from them (not recorded which). Receptor source: a young man who had mild COVID-19 (a few samples of this study predate the infection). Cell type and time point are not known. Each CDR3 is given with its conserved first and last residue. The order of the fields is clone size, J gene, V gene, CDR3 length, D gene, CDR3 protein. A D gene is named only where the DNA matches it firmly. Size is omitted from some rows. Given values are once, few, many or a class for expanded clones.

clone size: few; J gene: TRBJ1-1; V gene: TRBV7-6; CDR3 length: 16; D gene: NA; CDR3 protein: CASSLATAGIGTEAFF
clone size: few; J gene: TRBJ2-1; V gene: TRBV20-1; CDR3 length: 15; D gene: TRBD2; CDR3 protein: CSARLPRTSGNEQFF
clone size: once; J gene: TRBJ1-5; V gene: TRBV6-2/TRBV6-3; CDR3 length: 15; D gene: NA; CDR3 protein: CASSFLPVIDQPQHF
clone size: NA; J gene: TRBJ2-7; V gene: TRBV7-9; CDR3 length: 13; D gene: NA; CDR3 protein: CASSLENNGEQYF
clone size: NA; J gene: TRBJ1-4; V gene: TRBV5-5; CDR3 length: 15; D gene: NA; CDR3 protein: CASSPRTVINEKLFF
clone size: NA; J gene: TRBJ2-5; V gene: TRBV7-7; CDR3 length: 14; D gene: NA; CDR3 protein: CASSPRGRGETQYF
clone size: few; J gene: TRBJ1-2; V gene: TRBV7-3; CDR3 length: 14; D gene: NA; CDR3 protein: CASSPGTSAYGYTF
clone size: few; J gene: TRBJ2-7; V gene: TRBV12-3/TRBV12-4; CDR3 length: 14; D gene: TRBD2; CDR3 protein: CASTARTSSVEQYF
clone size: NA; J gene: TRBJ2-5; V gene: TRBV10-3; CDR3 length: 14; D gene: NA; CDR3 protein: CAISESVIKETQYF
clone size: few; J gene: TRBJ2-3; V gene: TRBV7-8; CDR3 length: 14; D gene: TRBD1; CDR3 protein: CASSFDRVTDTQYF
clone size: few; J gene: TRBJ2-3; V gene: TRBV6-5; CDR3 length: 14; D gene: TRBD1; CDR3 protein: CASRRQGESDTQYF
clone size: few; J gene: TRBJ2-4; V gene: TRBV6-5; CDR3 length: 13; D gene: TRBD2; CDR3 protein: CASTTSAQNIQYF
clone size: NA; J gene: TRBJ1-6; V gene: TRBV2; CDR3 length: 14; D gene: NA; CDR3 protein: CASSSRQARTPLHF
clone size: NA; J gene: TRBJ1-5; V gene: TRBV6-6; CDR3 length: 18; D gene: TRBD1; CDR3 protein: CASSYSRRDRWSNQPQHF
clone size: NA; J gene: TRBJ2-1; V gene: TRBV28; CDR3 length: 14; D gene: NA; CDR3 protein: CASISTGAYNEQFF
clone size: few; J gene: TRBJ1-4; V gene: TRBV7-6; CDR3 length: 15; D gene: NA; CDR3 protein: CASSSIRDGNEKLFF
clone size: NA; J gene: TRBJ1-1; V gene: TRBV5-6; CDR3 length: 13; D gene: NA; CDR3 protein: CASSLVWGTEAFF
clone size: NA; J gene: TRBJ1-1; V gene: TRBV20-1; CDR3 length: 12; D gene: NA; CDR3 protein: CSPRGGRAEAFF
clone size: NA; J gene: TRBJ2-3; V gene: TRBV5-1; CDR3 length: 11; D gene: NA; CDR3 protein: CASSLEGRMYF
clone size: few; J gene: TRBJ2-7; V gene: TRBV4-2; CDR3 length: 16; D gene: TRBD1; CDR3 protein: CASSQEGQAPSYEQYF
clone size: many; J gene: TRBJ2-2; V gene: TRBV19; CDR3 length: 15; D gene: TRBD1; CDR3 protein: CASSITGGRTGELFF
clone size: few; J gene: TRBJ1-2; V gene: TRBV14; CDR3 length: 14; D gene: TRBD1; CDR3 protein: CASSPTWTGGVYTF